This TCR beta chain comes out of a study of CD8 T cells in ankylosing spondylitis. This CDR3 region has 14 residues. Germline CDR1 is LNHDA and CDR2 is SQIVND (reference sequence). Germline trimming cut 6 bases from V and 10 bases from J; bases unmatched to any gene: 10. General study results and limits: A motif in TCR beta, a set of under ten highly homologous variants, appeared characteristic of ankylosing spondylitis blood. Clones linked to disease, bearing a CD8+ phenotype, were relatively rare in peripheral blood.

Of note for this clonotype: Its target is unknown.

TCRdb analysed the 5' RACE reads with MiXCR anew, one entry per CDR3 protein. Seen here are some 63,000 distinct CDR3 sequences, roughly 6.1% observed once, and the top ten hold roughly 4.8%. The TCR was taken from a male donor with ankylosing spondylitis. The rearrangement uses TRBV19 and TRBJ2-1, with 9 bases lining up with TRBD1. The sequenced material came from synovial fluid, either unsorted or a sorted T cell fraction (not recorded which). In DNA, the CDR3 is TGTGCCAGTAGGACTCCGGGACAGGGCGGCGAGCAGTTCTTC. Protein product: CASRTPGQGGEQFF.